This TCR beta chain was sequenced during a study of neurological immune-mediated disorders. Study outcomes and limitations: Expanded clones shared no CDR3 amino acid sequences across subjects, suggesting private repertoires in all groups.

This clonotype was seen repeatedly, ten times or more. The antigen is unknown. This CDR3 is 15 amino acids long. Trimming cost V 4 bases and J 0 bases, with 10 bases left between them. Germline loops: CDR1 SSHAT, CDR2 FNYEAQ (reference sequence). Libraries from sorted cells each used about a million CD4+ or CD8+ T cells. In TCRdb, the 5' RACE reads were re-called with MiXCR into one record per CDR3 protein. The data show some 10,000 distinct CDR3 sequences, roughly 21% seen once. This TCR derives from a woman aged 60-70 years with HTLV-1-associated myelopathy (HAM/TSP). Sequenced sample: CD8+ T cells from blood. This rearrangement joins TRBV7-7 to TRBJ2-1, with D perhaps matching TRBD2 (6 bases). The DNA for the CDR3 is TGTGCCAGCAGCTCGGGGGAGAGCTCCTACAATGAGCAGTTCTTC. Translated, it gives CASSSGESSYNEQFF. Looking up the rest from reference TRBV7-7 and TRBJ2-1 gives the full variable domain: GAGVSQSPRYKVTKRGQDVTLRCDPISSHATLYWYQQALGQGPEFLTYFNYEAQPDKSGLPSDRFSAERPEGSISTLTIQRTEQRDSAMYRCASSSGESSYNEQFFGPGTRLTVL.